One and the same sample provided the 31 T cell receptor beta chains below, sequenced in a study of tumor-infiltrating lymphocytes in primary liver carcinoma (TCRdb year 2017). Total RNA and DNA were co-extracted without cell sorting from approximately 20-30 mg of bulk tissue using the AllPrep DNA/RNA mini kit. The sequencer was an Illumina HiSeq 2500. TCRbeta-specific cDNA was reverse-transcribed from about 0.45 ug total RNA using a constant-region primer and ProtoScript II reverse transcriptase. The TCRbeta libraries were prepared through three rounds of nested multiplex PCR following a slightly modified ARM-PCR procedure. Each of the first two PCR rounds ran for about 10 cycles using multiplex TRBV1-TRBV30 forward primers together with a Cbeta reverse primer. TCRdb trimmed the raw reads at Q25, called clones with MiXCR and kept productive beta chains. For every CDR3 protein sequence, its rows merge into one entry that carries the most common genes and DNA. The table for this sample lists roughly 20,000 distinct CDR3 sequences; around 77% of them were counted only once. Of the sample, approximately 41% is held by the ten largest clones.

The material sequenced was liver tumor tissue from sampling region 4. Per the publication, the cell subset or site label means: tumor region T4, right-lateral pole. The receptors come from a woman aged 25 to 39 with primary liver carcinoma and hepatitis B virus infection.

The chain links TRBV4-2 to TRBJ2-7; the match to TRBD1 covers 10 bases. The germline V gene has CDR1 LGHNA and CDR2 YNFKEQ. This CDR3 is 18 amino acids long. The ends lost 9 bases at V and 6 bases at J; junction bases unmatched: 23. CDR3 sequence: CARNQEHPGQGGPREQYF. As DNA, the CDR3 is TGTGCCAGGAACCAGGAACACCCAGGACAGGGGGGACCGCGCGAGCAGTACTTC.

Comments on this clonotype: Germline and junction disagree at one end, which may indicate a read error. The rearrangement links TRBV4-1 to TRBJ1-5; D not certain. The length of the CDR3 is 16 residues. In germline, CDR1 is MGHRA, CDR2 YSYEKL. For the CDR3, the DNA is TGCGCCAACAGCTTCCGACATGCCATGAATAATCAGCCCCAGCATTTT. Translating it yields CANSFRHAMNNQPQHF.

Of note for this clonotype: The junction departs from the called germline gene at one end, perhaps through a read error. In nucleotides, the CDR3 is TGTTCCAGCAGCCAAACTCCTGGCGGGTGGAAAGAGACCCAGTACTTC. Translating it yields CSSSQTPGGWKETQYF. The chain recombines TRBV11-2 with TRBJ2-5; weak D call: TRBD2 (5 bases). The germline V gene encodes CDR1 SGHAT and CDR2 FQNNGV. The CDR3 loop spans 16 amino acids.

Many counts were recorded for this clonotype. The chain uses TRBV18 and TRBJ2-7, with D possibly matching TRBD1 (6 bases). The germline V gene has CDR1 KGHSH and CDR2 LQKENI. V dropped 0 bases and J dropped 3 bases, with 12 bases sitting between them. The CDR3 contains 15 residues. Here the CDR3 reads CASSPPGDKYYEQYF. CDR3 nucleotide sequence: TGTGCCAGCTCACCACCGGGGGACAAATACTACGAGCAGTACTTC.

On this clonotype: Likely a read error: the CDR3 ends without its conserved phenylalanine or tryptophan. The chain uses TRBV7-9 and TRBJ2-1; 7 nucleotides agree with TRBD2. The CDR3 loop spans 17 amino acids. CDR1 is SEHNR and CDR2 is FQNEAQ in the germline V gene (reference sequence). The DNA for the CDR3 is TGTGTCAGCATCTTAGTTTTTGGCGGGAGCTCCTACAATGAGCAGTTCTTA. It encodes CVSILVFGGSSYNEQFL.

V is TRBV6-5 and J is TRBJ1-1; TRBD1 is a possible D gene (5 bases). The CDR3 is 16 residues long. In germline, CDR1 is MNHEY, CDR2 SVGAGI. Trimming shortened V by 6 bases and J by 1 base, and 18 bases separated the two germline ends. This CDR3 is CASSKHQGAGNTEAFF. DNA of the CDR3: TGTGCCAGCAGCAAGCACCAGGGAGCGGGGAACACTGAAGCTTTCTTT.

The V call is TRBV4-3, the J call TRBJ2-1, with D uncertain. The germline CDR1 and CDR2 sequences are LGHNA and YSLEER. Trimming removed 4 bases from V and 6 bases from J, with 13 bases in between. The CDR3 covers 14 residues. CDR3 protein: CASSRTESLNEQFF. The DNA of the CDR3 is TGCGCCAGCAGCCGCACAGAGTCGCTCAATGAGCAGTTCTTC.

This clonotype is classed as medium-sized. CDR3 region: CASSYRTDTQYF. CDR3 DNA: TGTGCCAGCAGCTACAGGACAGATACGCAGTATTTT. The chain is built from TRBV5-4 and TRBJ2-3, with a tentative D call TRBD1 (5 bases). Trimming removed 3 bases at V and 3 bases at J, with 5 bases between. This CDR3 has 12 residues. CDR1 is SGHNT, CDR2 YYREEE, per germline (reference sequence).

As to this clonotype: Mismatch with germline at one junction end may stem from a read error. This rearrangement joins TRBV4-3 to TRBJ1-2; D call uncertain. The CDR3 loop spans 14 amino acids. CDR1 is LGHNA, CDR2 YSLEER, per germline. CDR3 sequence: CASSSESEIYGYTF. CDR3 bases: TGTGCCAGCAGCTCTGAGTCGGAGATCTATGGCTATACCTTC.

To note about this clonotype: One junction end does not reproduce the germline sequence, and a read error may be involved. The chain links TRBV15 to TRBJ2-6; 7 positions match TRBD1. The CDR3 totals 18 residues. Germline CDR1 is LNHNV and CDR2 is YYDKDF (reference sequence). CDR3 in amino acids: CATSRDSLSFPGANVLTF. CDR3 nucleotides: TGTGCCACTAGCAGGGACAGTCTATCGTTCCCTGGGGCCAACGTCCTGACTTTC.

Notes on this clonotype: The CDR3 does not end in the conserved phenylalanine or tryptophan, so this is likely a read error. The limits of the CDR3 on the DNA are not certain, so only TCRdb's listed CDR3 is given. V and J are TRBV11-2 and TRBJ2-2. The CDR3 is 16 residues long, ends included. Germline V gene data show CDR1 as SGHAT and CDR2 as FQNNGV. This CDR3 reads CASSPDPRLNTGGLLL.

The rearrangement links TRBV11-2 to TRBJ1-2; 7 bases match TRBD1. The CDR3 is 13 residues long. CDR1 and CDR2 (germline): SGHAT, FQNNGV. In nucleotides, the CDR3 is TGTACCAACACTCAGGGGGGGGGTGGAGGTTACACCTTC. It translates to CTNTQGGGGGYTF.

This clonotype was recorded once. This may stem from a read error, because a much larger clone lies one nucleotide away. The gene calls are TRBV6-6 and TRBJ1-1, with TRBD1 matching over 8 bases. The CDR3 has 13 amino acids. CDR1 is MNHNY, CDR2 SVGAGI, per germline (reference sequence). The CDR3 protein is CASIWTGNAEASF. The CDR3 DNA sequence: TGTGCCAGCATCTGGACAGGGAACGCTGAAGCTTCCTTT.

The chain recombines TRBV11-3 with TRBJ2-1, with 14 nucleotides matching TRBD2. Germline V lookup: CDR1 SGHNT, CDR2 YENEEA. The CDR3 extends over 15 amino acids. V dropped 5 bases and J dropped 15; count of bases not matched to a gene: 12. CDR3 protein: CASSRLAGGGYKRFF. The CDR3, as DNA: TGTGCCAGCAGCCGACTAGCGGGAGGGGGGTATAAGCGGTTCTTC.

For this clonotype: The conserved final phenylalanine or tryptophan is absent from the CDR3, which likely points to a read error. The chain combines TRBV4-2 with TRBJ1-5; D may be TRBD1 (5 bases). Germline lookup yields CDR1 LGHNA and CDR2 YNFKEQ. The CDR3 consists of 15 residues. CDR3 nucleotides: TGCGCCAGCAGCCAAGATCGACAGTTATATCAGCCCCAGCATCTT. Its protein product is CASSQDRQLYQPQHL.

For this clonotype: The CDR3 does not close with the conserved phenylalanine or tryptophan, likely indicating a read error. This chain uses TRBV4-3 with TRBJ2-1, with 8 bases identical to TRBD2. The V gene end was trimmed by 2 bases and the J gene end by 8 bases; junction bases not matched to a gene: 11. The length of the CDR3 is 16 residues. The germline V gene encodes CDR1 LGHNA and CDR2 YSLEER. DNA for the CDR3: TGCGCCAGCAGCCAAAACATAGCGGGACCCAGAGATGAGCAGTTCTTA. Encoded protein: CASSQNIAGPRDEQFL.

The sample holds a few counts of this clonotype. At one end, the junction sequence differs from germline, possibly due to a read error. The chain links TRBV13 to TRBJ2-7, with TRBD1 identical over 10 bases. This CDR3 contains 15 residues. Germline V gene sequence: CDR1 PRHDT, CDR2 FYEKMQ (reference sequence). The CDR3 nucleotides read TGTGCCAGCAACTTCGGGGGACAGGGGCTCTACGATCAGTACTTC. Translating it yields CASNFGGQGLYDQYF.

Concerning this clonotype itself: The conserved final phenylalanine or tryptophan is absent from the CDR3, which likely points to a read error. The DNA is left out, because the CDR3 cannot be placed on it with certainty; the CDR3 is given as TCRdb lists it. CDR3 loop: CASSFGRETFV. The genes are TRBV28 and TRBJ1-1; TRBD1 is the table's D call, not checked against the DNA. From its first to its last residue, the CDR3 has 11 amino acids. CDR1 and CDR2 (germline): MDHEN, SYDVKM.

Concerning this clonotype: Sequence at one end of the junction differs from germline and may be a read error. The chain is built from TRBV11-3 and TRBJ1-6, with D tentatively TRBD1 (6 bases). The CDR3 runs 15 residues. The V gene's germline CDR1 is SGHNT and CDR2 YENEEA. In DNA form, the CDR3 reads TGTGCCAGCAGCGTTCCGGGGGCTGGGAATTCACCCCTACACTTT. Its translation is CASSVPGAGNSPLHF.

With regard to this clonotype: The junction differs from germline at one of its ends, possibly a read error. V and J are TRBV14 and TRBJ2-1; D is tentatively TRBD1 or TRBD2 (5 bases each). This CDR3 is 19 amino acids long. The V gene's germline CDR1 is SGHDN and CDR2 FVKESK. For the CDR3, the DNA is TGTCCCAGCAGCCAAGACCTTACACCCCGGGACGGGATGGGGATTGAGCAGTTCTTC. Protein sequence: CPSSQDLTPRDGMGIEQFF.

This clonotype was seen ten or more times. This may be a read error, as it is one base from a much larger clone. The chain is built from TRBV30 and TRBJ1-1; a possible D gene is TRBD1 (5 bases). Looked up from germline, CDR1 is GTSNPN and CDR2 is SVGIG (reference sequence). The V end lost 5 bases, the J end lost 6 bases, and 13 bases lay between the germline ends. The CDR3 runs to 12 residues. CDR3 in amino acids: CAWEGMGAEAFF. The CDR3 nucleotides read TGTGCCTGGGAAGGGATGGGGGCTGAAGCTTTCTTT. Drawing the rest from reference TRBV30 and TRBJ1-1, the complete variable domain is SQTIHQWPATLVQPVGSPLSLECTVEGTSNPNLYWYRQAAGRGLQLLFYSVGIGQISSEVPQNLSASRPQDRQFILSSKKLLLSDSGFYLCAWEGMGAEAFFGQGTRLTVV.

This clonotype showed up just a few times. The V call is TRBV20-1, the J call TRBJ2-5; 7 bases align to TRBD2. The CDR3 runs 15 residues. Germline V gene lookup returns CDR1 DFQATT and CDR2 SNEGSKA (reference sequence). With V trimmed by 1 base and J by 5 bases, 10 bases remained unmatched. The CDR3 region has the DNA TGCAGTGCTAGAGGCGGGAGAGTGTCTTGGGAGACCCAGTACTTC. The encoded protein is CSARGGRVSWETQYF.

In this sample, this clonotype turned up many times. A much larger clone sits a single nucleotide away, making a read error possible. The gene calls are TRBV13 and TRBJ2-7, with a possible D match to TRBD2 (5 bases). The CDR3 is 14 residues long. Germline V gives CDR1 PRHDT, CDR2 FYEKMQ (reference sequence). The CDR3 DNA reads TGTGCCAGCAGCCCTAGAAGCGGATCCTACGAGCAGCACTTC. Its translation is CASSPRSGSYEQHF.

A word on this clonotype: Its ends do not fully match the called genes, so a read error is possible. This rearrangement joins TRBV12-3 or TRBV12-4 to TRBJ2-2; 7 bases map to TRBD2. The CDR3 loop spans 15 amino acids. CDR3 residues: CASSFGGSPTGKPFF. The CDR3 region has the DNA TGCGCCAGCAGTTTTGGCGGGAGTCCCACCGGGAAGCCGTTTTTT.

Note on this clonotype: The CDR3 end shows no conserved phenylalanine or tryptophan, and so a read error is likely. The limits of the CDR3 on the DNA are not certain, so only TCRdb's listed CDR3 is given. The CDR3 is CASSFLNGEQFL. The chain links TRBV11-2 to TRBJ2-1. The CDR3 length equals 12 residues, ends included. CDR1 and CDR2 from the germline V gene are SGHAT and FQNNGV.

Here the CDR3 DNA reads TGCAGCGCCGCCGGGCTAGCGGACTACAATGAGGAATTCTTC. Translating it yields CSAAGLADYNEEFF. The V and J genes are TRBV29-1 and TRBJ2-1; TRBD2 agrees at 7 bases. The length of the CDR3 is 14 residues. Trimming cost V 7 bases and J 16 bases; bases outside gene matches: 22. Germline CDR1 reads SQVTM; CDR2 reads ANQGSEA.

Only a few counts were recorded for this clonotype. One base away lies a much larger clone, so this may be a sequencing read error. The chain recombines TRBV11-2 with TRBJ2-7, with a tentative D call TRBD2 (8 bases). Germline CDR1 is SGHAT and CDR2 is FQNNGV. The CDR3 runs to 15 residues. The V end lost 5 bases, the J end lost 11 bases, and 25 bases lay between the germline ends. The CDR3 sequence: CASSQYSGGGYEKYF. Written as DNA, the CDR3 is TGTGCCAGCAGCCAATATTCGGGAGGGGGCTACGAAAAGTACTTC.

A word on this clonotype: One base away lies a much larger clone, so this may be a sequencing read error. A read error is likely, as this CDR3 ends without the conserved phenylalanine or tryptophan. The CDR3 DNA is TGCGCCAGCAGACTACGGGGGTTTGAGGCCAACGTCCTGACTCTC. Protein: CASRLRGFEANVLTL. The chain uses TRBV6-5 and TRBJ2-6; tentatively, D is TRBD2 (6 bases). The germline CDR1 and CDR2 sequences are MNHEY and SVGAGI. The CDR3 totals 15 residues.

The CDR3 here is CASSLLGLEFSGADDLTF. The CDR3 DNA reads as TGTGCCAGCAGCTTATTGGGGTTGGAATTCTCTGGGGCCGACGACCTGACTTTC. The gene calls are TRBV7-8 and TRBJ2-6; perhaps TRBD1 as D (5 bases). Germline V gene sequence: CDR1 SGHVS, CDR2 FQNEAQ. V shed 2 bases and J shed 15 bases, with 29 bases lying between them. The CDR3 extends over 18 amino acids. Combining the CDR3 with reference TRBV7-8 and TRBJ2-6 gives the whole variable domain GAGVSQSPRYKVAKRGQDVALRCDPISGHVSLFWYQQALGQGPEFLTYFQNEAQLDKSGLPSDRFFAERPEGSVSTLKIQRTQQEDSAVYLCASSLLGLEFSGADDLTFGAGSRLTVL.

Concerning this clonotype: Because it lacks the conserved phenylalanine or tryptophan at the end, this CDR3 is likely a read error. J is TRBJ2-3 and V is TRBV7-9, with 8 bases aligning to TRBD2. Trimming at V came to 11 bases and at J to 2 bases, leaving 15 bases not matched to a gene. The length of the CDR3 is 16 residues. From germline, CDR1 is SEHNR and CDR2 FQNEAQ (reference sequence). The CDR3 bases are TGTGCCTGGAGCCTATTACTAGCGGAAGCCACAGATACGCAGTATGTT. Amino acids: CAWSLLLAEATDTQYV.

CDR3 protein: CASSLIGADMETQYF. CDR3 DNA sequence: TGTGCCAGCAGCTTAATAGGGGCCGATATGGAGACCCAGTACTTC. V gene TRBV7-8 combines with J gene TRBJ2-5, with D perhaps TRBD1 (5 bases). The CDR3 totals 15 residues. V lost 2 bases and J 5 bases, leaving 15 bases between the germline ends. The V gene's germline CDR1 is SGHVS and CDR2 FQNEAQ.